The source of this T cell receptor beta chain is a study of blood T cell repertoires in COVID-19. Study-wide background: Sites across the United States, Italy and Spain contributed samples from acute and convalescent COVID-19. PBMCs, B-cell-depleted T cells, or T cells provided the cDNA or gDNA that made up the material.

Study processing details: It was from reference gene primer amplification that nucleated cell counts were estimated. Repertoires were generated with immunoSEQ multiplex PCR, while TCRdb's copy carries only in-frame clones and drops some. That table is the source of V, J and clone size, and D and trimming were worked out from the DNA. The data hold 340,000 or so clones, with about 86% observed a single time. The germline V gene encodes CDR1 MNHNY and CDR2 SVGAGI (reference sequence). The CDR3 length is 17 residues. The V segment lost 5 bases and the J segment 0 bases; nucleotides outside the gene matches: 10.

The V call is TRBV6-6, the J call TRBJ1-1; TRBD1 aligns across 9 bases. The TCR comes from a man younger than 40 with active or convalescent COVID-19. The sequencing input was peripheral blood. The CDR3 region has the DNA TGTGCCAGCAGTCCCGACAGGGGGTTGCGAATGAACACTGAAGCTTTCTTT. Translation gives CASSPDRGLRMNTEAFF.